This TCR beta chain came from a study of cytomegalovirus exposure and HLA in healthy donors. A multiplex PCR was run with 60 Vbeta primers and 13 Jbeta primers. TCRdb's table, derived via immunoSEQ multiplex PCR, lists solely in-frame clones and lacks some. The sample consists of about 130,000 clones, around 80% of them appearing once. General study points: HLA alleles were associated with around 17,000 TCR beta sequences in a later analysis at 0.05 false discovery rate. Cytomegalovirus-associated TCR beta chains were listed, numbering some 180. Further analysis, carried out later, found HLA-associated TCR beta chains more clonally expanded than equally common other chains.

Per germline, CDR1 KGHSY and CDR2 FQNENV. The CDR3 is 11 amino acids. About this clone itself: Its antigen remains unidentified.

This TCR was sampled from a man under 40 in good health and CMV-seronegative. The rearrangement uses TRBV16 and TRBJ2-5; D uncertain. Matching the DNA end better, TRBJ2-7 makes the J call doubtful. The sample comprised PBMCs. The CDR3, as DNA: TGTGCCAGCAGCCAATTTCACGAGCAGTACTTC. Translation: CASSQFHEQYF.